This TCR beta chain was obtained from a study of CD4 T cells in relation to SARS-CoV-2 and coronaviruses. Turning to the study itself: After 10 days of antigen culture, PBMC TCR beta CDR3s were sequenced. No peptide or an HIV-1 Nef peptide pool served as negative control.

In regard to this clone: Its antigen is not known.

This CDR3 comprises 14 residues. V shed 5 bases and J shed 5 bases, with 13 bases lying between them. Per germline, CDR1 MNHEY and CDR2 SVGAGI. The table came from immunoSEQ multiplex PCR; TCRdb's copy has only in-frame clones and leaves some out. Among tens of thousands of clones, 73% were seen once, and the ten largest hold 18%. Before the COVID-19 pandemic, during about 2010-2018, CD4+ T cells were taken from unexposed donors. The cells were cultured for approximately ten days before CD4+ T cells were isolated. As cell numbers allowed, unexposed-donor CD4+ T cells faced SARS-CoV-2 S/N and four cold-coronavirus spikes.

The gene calls are TRBV6-5 and TRBJ1-5; the D is unclear. The specimen was CD4+ T cells from PBMCs, cultured in vitro. This clonotype was obtained from a human donor in good health. The CDR3 DNA is TGTGCCAGCAGTCCCTCCCGCGGGGATCAGCCCCAGCATTTT. It translates to CASSPSRGDQPQHF.